The next 4 T cell receptor beta chains were all read from a single sample in a study of control samples from healthy donors and cancer patients. The method was immunoSEQ multiplex PCR; TCRdb's version includes in-frame clones alone and lacks a portion of them. Seen here are 30,000 or so clones, approximately 93% observed once, and the top ten hold under 7%. Sequencing was performed on blood. The receptors were gathered from a man aged 55 to 70 in good health.

The chain couples TRBV6-5 to TRBJ1-4; 9 bases line up with TRBD1. The length of the CDR3 is 15 residues. V lost 6 bases to trimming and J lost 8 bases; unmatched junction nucleotides: 10. Per the germline V gene, CDR1 is MNHEY and CDR2 is SVGAGI. The CDR3 DNA follows: TGTGCCAGCAGATCCACCGGGACAGGGAGGGAAAAACTGTTTTTT. This sequence encodes CASRSTGTGREKLFF.

V and J are TRBV19 and TRBJ1-2; D not certain. Per germline, CDR1 LNHDA and CDR2 SQIVND (reference sequence). The CDR3 runs 13 residues. V was pared by 4 bases and J by 4 bases, with 10 bases between. The CDR3 reads CASSKRGTYGYTF. Written as DNA, the CDR3 is TGTGCCAGTAGTAAACGGGGTACCTATGGCTACACCTTC.

This chain joins TRBV12-3 or TRBV12-4 and TRBJ2-2, with D hard to call. V gave up 6 bases and J gave up 7 bases, with 9 bases separating them. The CDR3 covers 12 residues. The CDR3 DNA reads as TGTGCCAGCAGCCCCCACAACGGGGAGCTGTTTTTT. Protein: CASSPHNGELFF.

DNA of the CDR3: TGTGCCAGTAGTATTTTCGGCCACGATGAGCAGTTCTTC. This translates into CASSIFGHDEQFF. This sequence joins TRBV19 and TRBJ2-1; unclear D gene. This CDR3 has 13 residues. The ends were cut back, 3 bases at V and 8 bases at J, with 11 bases in the middle. CDR1 and CDR2 from the germline V gene are LNHDA and SQIVND (reference sequence).